This T cell receptor (beta chain) came from a study of shared clonotypes between healthy human individuals. Positively selected for CCR7, the CD45RO-negative cells used as naive CD8 cells excluded terminally differentiated effector memory CD45RA+ cells. Authors' methods: ImmunoSEQ output held junction-only sequences without quality scores, so filtering differed. The protocol was immunoSEQ multiplex PCR, while the TCRdb copy is restricted to in-frame clones and leaves out a portion. V and J calls and clone size are those listed in that table; D and trimming were worked out from the DNA. The data show about 2.2 million clones, 90% to 95% seen once. The CDR3 extends over 11 amino acids. V lost 3 bases, J lost 9 bases, and 12 bases lay in between. Looked up from germline, CDR1 is DFQATT and CDR2 is SNEGSKA (reference sequence).

The TCR originated in a man between 18 and 35 years old in good health. Some clones in this sample may be carry-over from other donors' samples. The J gene is TRBJ2-7, the V gene TRBV20-1, with TRBD1 as a possible D gene (6 bases). Sequencing was carried out using naive CD8+ T cells from PBMCs. CDR3 amino acids: CSASSDRRQYF. The DNA for the CDR3 is TGCAGTGCTAGCTCAGACAGGCGGCAGTACTTC.